Sequencing of this TCR beta chain was carried out in a study of T and B cells in COVID-19 patients. TRB was amplified from around 230-520 ng of blood genomic DNA. Trimming at V came to 3 bases and at J to 3 bases, leaving 8 bases not matched to a gene. This CDR3 is built from 16 residues. Germline lookup yields CDR1 SQVTM and CDR2 ANQGSEA. TRB rearrangements were amplified by multiplex PCR with BIOMED2 TRB-A/B primers. Via MiXCR, TCRdb re-called the multiplex PCR reads, giving one row per CDR3 protein. Counted here are about 18,000 distinct CDR3 sequences, about 36% occurring once; the ten biggest clones make up approximately 15%.

V and J are TRBV29-1 and TRBJ2-2; TRBD2 agrees at 9 bases. The sample consisted of blood. The TCR was taken from a human donor with active COVID-19. The CDR3 reads CSVDEVGGGDTGELFF. For the CDR3, the DNA is TGCAGCGTTGATGAGGTGGGCGGGGGGGACACCGGGGAGCTGTTTTTT.